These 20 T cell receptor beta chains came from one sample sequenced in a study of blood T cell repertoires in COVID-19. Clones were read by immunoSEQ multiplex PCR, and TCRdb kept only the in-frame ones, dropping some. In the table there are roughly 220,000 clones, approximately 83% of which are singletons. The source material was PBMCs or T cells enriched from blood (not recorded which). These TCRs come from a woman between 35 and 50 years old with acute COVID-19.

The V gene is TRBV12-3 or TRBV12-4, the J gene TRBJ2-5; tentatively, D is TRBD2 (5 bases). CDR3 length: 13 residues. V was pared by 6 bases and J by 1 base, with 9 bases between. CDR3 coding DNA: TGTGCCAGCAGCTTTGCGGGCCAAGAGACCCAGTACTTC. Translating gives CASSFAGQETQYF.

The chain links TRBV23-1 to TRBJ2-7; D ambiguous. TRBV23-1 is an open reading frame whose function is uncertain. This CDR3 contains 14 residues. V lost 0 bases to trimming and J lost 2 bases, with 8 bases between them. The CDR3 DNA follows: TGCGCCAGCAGTCAATCGATAAGAGCCTACGAGCAGTACTTC. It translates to CASSQSIRAYEQYF.

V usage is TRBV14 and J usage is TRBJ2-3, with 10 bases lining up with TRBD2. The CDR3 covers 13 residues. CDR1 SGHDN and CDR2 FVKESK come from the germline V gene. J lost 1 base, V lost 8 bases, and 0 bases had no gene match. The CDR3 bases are TGTGCCAGCGGACTAGCGGGCACAGATACGCAGTATTTT. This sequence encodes CASGLAGTDTQYF.

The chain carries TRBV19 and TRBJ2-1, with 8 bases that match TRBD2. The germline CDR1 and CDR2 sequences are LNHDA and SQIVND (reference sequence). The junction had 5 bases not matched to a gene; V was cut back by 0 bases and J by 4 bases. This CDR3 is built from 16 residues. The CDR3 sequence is CASSIDTGTSYNEQFF. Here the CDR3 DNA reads TGTGCCAGTAGTATAGATACCGGGACTAGTTACAATGAGCAGTTCTTC.

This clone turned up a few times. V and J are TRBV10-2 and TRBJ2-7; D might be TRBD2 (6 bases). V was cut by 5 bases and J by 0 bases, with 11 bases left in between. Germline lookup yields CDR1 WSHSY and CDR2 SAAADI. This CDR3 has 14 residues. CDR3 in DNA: TGCGCCAGCAGTTTGGGCGGGAACTCCTACGAGCAGTACTTC. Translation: CASSLGGNSYEQYF.

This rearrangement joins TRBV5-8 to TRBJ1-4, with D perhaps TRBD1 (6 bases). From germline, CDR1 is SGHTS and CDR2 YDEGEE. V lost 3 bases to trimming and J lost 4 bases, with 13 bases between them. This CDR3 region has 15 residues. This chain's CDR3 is CASSSNRVNNEKLFF. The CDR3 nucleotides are TGTGCCAGCAGCTCTAACAGGGTCAATAATGAAAAACTGTTTTTT.

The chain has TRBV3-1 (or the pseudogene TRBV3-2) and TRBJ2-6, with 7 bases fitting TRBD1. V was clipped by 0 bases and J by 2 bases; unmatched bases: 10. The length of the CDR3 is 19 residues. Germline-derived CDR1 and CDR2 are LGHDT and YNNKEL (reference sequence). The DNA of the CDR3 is TGTGCCAGCAGCCAAGACCGACCCCTTACAGGGGCTGGGGCCAACGTCCTGACTTTC. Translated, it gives CASSQDRPLTGAGANVLTF.

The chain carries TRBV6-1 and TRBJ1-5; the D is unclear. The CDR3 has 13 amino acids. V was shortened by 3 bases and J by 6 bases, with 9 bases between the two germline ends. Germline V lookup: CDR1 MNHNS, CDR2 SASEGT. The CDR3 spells CASSEIRSQPQHF. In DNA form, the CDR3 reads TGTGCCAGCAGTGAGATCCGGAGTCAGCCCCAGCATTTT.

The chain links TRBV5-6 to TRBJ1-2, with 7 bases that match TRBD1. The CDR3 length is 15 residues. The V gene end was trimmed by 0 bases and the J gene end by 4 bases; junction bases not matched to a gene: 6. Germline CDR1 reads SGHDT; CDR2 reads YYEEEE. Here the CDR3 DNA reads TGTGCCAGCAGCTTGGCCGACAGGGATCCCTATGGCTACACCTTC. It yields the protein CASSLADRDPYGYTF.

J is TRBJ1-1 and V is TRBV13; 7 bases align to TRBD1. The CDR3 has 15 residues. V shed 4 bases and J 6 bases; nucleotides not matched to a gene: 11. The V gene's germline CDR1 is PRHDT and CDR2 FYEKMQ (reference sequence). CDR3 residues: CASSSALERGPEAFF. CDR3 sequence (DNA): TGTGCCAGCAGCTCCGCCTTGGAGAGGGGGCCTGAAGCTTTCTTT.

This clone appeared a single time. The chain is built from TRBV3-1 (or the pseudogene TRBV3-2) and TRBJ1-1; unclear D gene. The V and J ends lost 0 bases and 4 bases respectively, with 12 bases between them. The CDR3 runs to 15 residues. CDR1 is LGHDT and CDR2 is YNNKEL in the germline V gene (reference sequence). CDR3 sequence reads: CASSQDRGFGTEAFF. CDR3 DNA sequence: TGTGCCAGCAGCCAAGATCGAGGCTTTGGCACTGAAGCTTTCTTT.

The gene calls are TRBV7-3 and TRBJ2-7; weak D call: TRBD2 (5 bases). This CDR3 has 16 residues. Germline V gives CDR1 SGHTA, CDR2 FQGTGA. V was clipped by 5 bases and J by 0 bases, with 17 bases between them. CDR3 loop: CASSSNGLLFSYEQYF. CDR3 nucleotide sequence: TGTGCCAGCAGCAGTAATGGACTCCTCTTCTCCTACGAGCAGTACTTC. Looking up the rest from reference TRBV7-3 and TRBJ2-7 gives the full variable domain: GAGVSQTPSNKVTEKGKYVELRCDPISGHTALYWYRQSLGQGPEFLIYFQGTGAADDSGLPNDRFFAVRPEGSVSTLKIQRTERGDSAVYLCASSSNGLLFSYEQYFGPGTRLTVT.

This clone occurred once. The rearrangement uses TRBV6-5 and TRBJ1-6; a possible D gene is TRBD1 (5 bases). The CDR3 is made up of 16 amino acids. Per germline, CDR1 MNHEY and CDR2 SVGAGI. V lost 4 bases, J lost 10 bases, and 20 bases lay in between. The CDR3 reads CASSSRAGRGNSPLHF. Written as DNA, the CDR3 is TGTGCCAGCAGTTCAAGGGCAGGAAGGGGAAACTCACCCCTCCACTTT.

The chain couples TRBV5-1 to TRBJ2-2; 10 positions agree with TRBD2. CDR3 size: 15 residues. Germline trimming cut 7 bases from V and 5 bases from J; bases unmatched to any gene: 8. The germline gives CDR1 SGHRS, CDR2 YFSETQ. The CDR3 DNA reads TGCGCCAGCGTCCGGGAAGCGGGAGGGACCGGGGAGCTGTTTTTT. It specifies CASVREAGGTGELFF.

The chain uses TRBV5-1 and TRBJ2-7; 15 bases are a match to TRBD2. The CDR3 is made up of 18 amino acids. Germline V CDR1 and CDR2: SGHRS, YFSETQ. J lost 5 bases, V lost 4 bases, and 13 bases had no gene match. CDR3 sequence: CASSDPGLAGGRGDEQYF. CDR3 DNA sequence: TGCGCCAGCAGCGATCCGGGACTAGCGGGAGGTAGAGGAGACGAGCAGTACTTC.

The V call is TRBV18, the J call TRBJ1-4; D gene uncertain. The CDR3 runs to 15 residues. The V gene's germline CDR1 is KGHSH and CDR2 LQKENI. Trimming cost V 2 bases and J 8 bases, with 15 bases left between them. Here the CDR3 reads CASSPDGPGEEKLFF. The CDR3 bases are TGTGCCAGCTCACCAGACGGGCCCGGGGAGGAAAAACTGTTTTTT.

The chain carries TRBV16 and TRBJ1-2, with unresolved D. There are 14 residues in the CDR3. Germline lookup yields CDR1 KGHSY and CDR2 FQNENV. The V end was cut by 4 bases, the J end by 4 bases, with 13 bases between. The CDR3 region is CASSPERAGYGYTF. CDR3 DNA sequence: TGTGCCAGCAGCCCGGAGCGGGCTGGCTATGGCTACACCTTC.

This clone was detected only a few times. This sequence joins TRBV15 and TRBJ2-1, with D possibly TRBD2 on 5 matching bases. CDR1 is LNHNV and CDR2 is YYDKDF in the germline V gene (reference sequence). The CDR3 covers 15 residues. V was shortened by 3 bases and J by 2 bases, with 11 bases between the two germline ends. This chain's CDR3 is CATSRRAQTYNEQFF. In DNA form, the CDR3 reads TGTGCCACCAGCAGGCGGGCCCAAACCTACAATGAGCAGTTCTTC.

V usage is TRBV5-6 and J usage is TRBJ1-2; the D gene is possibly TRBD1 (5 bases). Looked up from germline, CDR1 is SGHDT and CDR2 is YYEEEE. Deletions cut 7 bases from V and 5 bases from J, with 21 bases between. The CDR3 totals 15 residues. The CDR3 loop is CASFSAGGLLYGYTF. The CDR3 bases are TGTGCCAGCTTTAGCGCGGGGGGTCTTCTTTATGGCTACACCTTC. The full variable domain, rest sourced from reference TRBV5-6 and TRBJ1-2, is DAGVTQSPTHLIKTRGQQVTLRCSPKSGHDTVSWYQQALGQGPQFIFQYYEEEERQRGNFPDRFSGHQFPNYSSELNVNALLLGDSALYLCASFSAGGLLYGYTFGSGTRLTVV.

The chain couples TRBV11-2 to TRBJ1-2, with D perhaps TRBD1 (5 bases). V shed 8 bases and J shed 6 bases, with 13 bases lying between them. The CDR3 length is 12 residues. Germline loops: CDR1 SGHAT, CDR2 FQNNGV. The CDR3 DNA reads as TGTGCCAGCCAGGCAGGGAACAATGGCTACACCTTC. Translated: CASQAGNNGYTF.